The subject of this entry is one TCR beta chain. Its target antigen remains unknown. No much larger clone exists at a distance of one base, and base qualities are not known. This sample was taken from a study of T cell responses to AZD1222 COVID-19 vaccine (dated by TCRdb to the early 2020s). A note on the overall study: AZD1222 recipients whose second dose came at about 4 weeks and those whose second dose came at about 12 weeks were combined into one group, since spike-specific TCR depth and breadth did not differ between the two schedules. TCR sequencing was performed for 230 to 250 trial participants, of whom about 200 were given two doses of AZD1222 and approximately 25 were given two doses of MenACWY control vaccine. Trial participants were enrolled into age subgroups of 18-55, 56-69 and 70-plus years, which contained about 150, 27 and 61 TCR-sequenced participants, respectively.

The sample's time point label, decoded: baseline before first vaccination. The vaccinee samples were drawn from two UK trials, COV001 and COV002, one of which was a single-blind randomized controlled phase 2/3 trial testing AZD1222 (ChAdOx1 nCoV-19) in healthy adults. Trial participant PBMC samples were collected at day 0 and day 28 after the second dose for TCRbeta chain sequencing. The CDR3 regions of human TCRbeta chains were subjected to immunosequencing. As for the authors' bioinformatics: Repertoire TCRs were checked for matches against a reference library of SARS-CoV-2-specific TCRs that had been generated using the MIRA antigen-specificity platform. Breadth meant the fraction of unique TCRs that were SARS-CoV-2-associated, whereas depth meant the fraction of total T cells that were SARS-CoV-2-associated. Using the MIRA data, every spike-specific TCR was mapped to the spike region that the TCR reacted to and assigned to either a CD4 or a CD8 class. Log10-transformed breadth and depth values were compared by one-way ANOVA with Sidak's multiple comparisons tests. TCRdb holds this immuneACCESS table with in-frame rearrangements only. Some clones are missing; in checked studies, unresolved V genes explain under half, and the rest has no known cause. V and J calls and clone size are given by that table; D and trimming were obtained from the DNA. Within this sample are some 140,000 clones, with about nine tenths of them counted one time only. The top ten constitute around 3% of the sample.

The study at large found these results: Epitopes outside the regions mutated in the B.1.351 and B.1.1.7 variants were reportedly recognized by nearly half of the unique spike-specific TCRs. Because no day 14 peak-response samples were available, repertoires were characterized only after the peak T cell response. The 56-69-year group was small, and its depth increase did not reach significance, likely because of low power. The vaccine-associated CD4 TCRs covered the entire spike protein, and the dominant responses fell in regions 160-218 and 743-854. After two AZD1222 doses, both the breadth and the depth of spike-specific TCRs were significantly higher than at day 0 and than in MenACWY recipients. Conclusions about previously exposed vaccinees are limited, since just a handful of AZD1222 recipients were seropositive for SARS-CoV-2 at baseline. Participants were mostly white British and included more females than males, and it was suggested by the authors that clonal diversity may have been underestimated.

CDR1 and CDR2 are drawn from the germline V gene: SGHTA, FQGNSA. Trimming costs V 5 bases and J 2 bases, and their ends lie 18 bases apart. There are 16 amino acids in the CDR3, from cysteine to phenylalanine inclusive. Here the CDR3 DNA is all that survives: 48 bases in frame from base 1. The chain is assembled from TRBV7-2 and TRBJ2-5; the D gene is perhaps TRBD2, from 6 matching bases. Sequencing was performed on peripheral blood, taken on day 0 of AZD1222 vaccination. The sequence was collected from an adult in good health. The CDR3 reads CASSPTAGSGQETQYF. The nucleotides read TGTGCCAGCAGCCCAACAGCCGGGAGCGGGCAAGAGACCCAGTACTTC. Here the CDR3 is joined to the reference TRBV7-2 and TRBJ2-5 genes, and the full variable domain is: GAGVSQSPSNKVTEKGKDVELRCDPISGHTALYWYRQSLGQGLEFLIYFQGNSAPDKSGLPSDRFSAERTGGSVSTLTIQRTQQEDSAVYLCASSPTAGSGQETQYFGPGTRLLVL.